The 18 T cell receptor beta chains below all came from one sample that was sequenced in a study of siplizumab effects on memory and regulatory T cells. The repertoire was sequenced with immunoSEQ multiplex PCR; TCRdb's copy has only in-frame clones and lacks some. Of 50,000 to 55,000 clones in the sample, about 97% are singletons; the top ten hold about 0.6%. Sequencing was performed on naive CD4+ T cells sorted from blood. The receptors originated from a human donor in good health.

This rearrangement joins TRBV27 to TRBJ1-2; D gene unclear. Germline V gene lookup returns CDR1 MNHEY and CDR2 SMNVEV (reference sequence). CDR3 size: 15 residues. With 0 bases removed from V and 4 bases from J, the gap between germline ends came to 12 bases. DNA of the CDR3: TGTGCCAGCAGTTTATCCGACCGATCCTCCTATGGCTACACCTTC. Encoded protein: CASSLSDRSSYGYTF.

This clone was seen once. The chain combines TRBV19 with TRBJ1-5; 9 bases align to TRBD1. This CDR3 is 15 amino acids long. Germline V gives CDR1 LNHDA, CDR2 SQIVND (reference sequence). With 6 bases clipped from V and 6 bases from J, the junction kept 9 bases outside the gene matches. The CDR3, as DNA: TGTGCCAGTAGGGAGGGACAGGGTACTTTTCAGCCCCAGCATTTT. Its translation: CASREGQGTFQPQHF.

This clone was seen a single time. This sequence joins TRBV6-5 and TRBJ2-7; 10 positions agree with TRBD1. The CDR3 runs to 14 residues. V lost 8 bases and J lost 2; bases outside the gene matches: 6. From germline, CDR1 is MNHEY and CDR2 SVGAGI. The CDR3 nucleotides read TGTGCCAGCGGCACCGGGACAGGGGCCTACGAGCAGTACTTC. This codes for CASGTGTGAYEQYF.

The CDR3 nucleotides are TGTGCCAGCAGCCTAGGTGCCGTAATCAAACCGGGGGAGCTGTTTTTT. Translation: CASSLGAVIKPGELFF. The chain is built from TRBV28 and TRBJ2-2; D remains ambiguous. Trimming shortened V by 6 bases and J by 8 bases, and 22 bases separated the two germline ends. CDR1 MDHEN and CDR2 SYDVKM come from the germline V gene. The CDR3 runs to 16 residues. The complete variable domain, with remaining parts taken from reference TRBV28 and TRBJ2-2, reads DVKVTQSSRYLVKRTGEKVFLECVQDMDHENMFWYRQDPGLGLRLIYFSYDVKMKEKGDIPEGYSVSREKKERFSLILESASTNQTSMYLCASSLGAVIKPGELFFGEGSRLTVL.

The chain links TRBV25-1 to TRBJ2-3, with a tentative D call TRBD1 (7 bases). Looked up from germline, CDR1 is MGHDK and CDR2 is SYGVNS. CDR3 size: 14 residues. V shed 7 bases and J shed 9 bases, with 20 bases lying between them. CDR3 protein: CASTDPRLGGTQYF. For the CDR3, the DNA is TGTGCCAGCACCGACCCGAGACTAGGGGGCACGCAGTATTTT.

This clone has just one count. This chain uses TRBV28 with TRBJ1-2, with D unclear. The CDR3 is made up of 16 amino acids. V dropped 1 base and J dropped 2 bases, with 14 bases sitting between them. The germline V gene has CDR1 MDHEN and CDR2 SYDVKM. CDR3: CASSLYTQFLNYGYTF. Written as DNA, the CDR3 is TGTGCCAGCAGTTTATATACGCAATTCCTAAACTATGGCTACACCTTC.

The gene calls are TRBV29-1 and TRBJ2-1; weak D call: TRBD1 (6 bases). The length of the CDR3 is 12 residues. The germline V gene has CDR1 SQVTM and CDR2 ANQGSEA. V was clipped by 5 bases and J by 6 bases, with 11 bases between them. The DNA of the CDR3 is TGCAGCGTTCGTCGAGGGGGCAATGAGCAGTTCTTC. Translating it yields CSVRRGGNEQFF.

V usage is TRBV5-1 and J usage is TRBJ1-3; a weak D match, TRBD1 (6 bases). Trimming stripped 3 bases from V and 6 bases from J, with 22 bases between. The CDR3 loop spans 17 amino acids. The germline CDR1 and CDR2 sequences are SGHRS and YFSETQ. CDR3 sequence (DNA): TGCGCCAGCAGCTCTGGTATCCTCCAGGGGCAGGAAAACACCATATATTTT. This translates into CASSSGILQGQENTIYF. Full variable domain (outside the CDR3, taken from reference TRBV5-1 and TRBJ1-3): KAGVTQTPRYLIKTRGQQVTLSCSPISGHRSVSWYQQTPGQGLQFLFEYFSETQRNKGNFPGRFSGRQFSNSRSEMNVSTLELGDSALYLCASSSGILQGQENTIYFGEGSWLTVV.

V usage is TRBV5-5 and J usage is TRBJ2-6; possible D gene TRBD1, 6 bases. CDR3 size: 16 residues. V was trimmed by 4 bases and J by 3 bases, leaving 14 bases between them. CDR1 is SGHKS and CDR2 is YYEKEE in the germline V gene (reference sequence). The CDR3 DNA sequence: TGTGCCAGCAGCCCCCTTACAGGGTTTGGGGCCAACGTCCTGACTTTC. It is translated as CASSPLTGFGANVLTF. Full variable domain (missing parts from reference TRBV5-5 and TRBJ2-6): DAGVTQSPTHLIKTRGQQVTLRCSPISGHKSVSWYQQVLGQGPQFIFQYYEKEERGRGNFPDRFSARQFPNYSSELNVNALLLGDSALYLCASSPLTGFGANVLTFGAGSRLTVL.

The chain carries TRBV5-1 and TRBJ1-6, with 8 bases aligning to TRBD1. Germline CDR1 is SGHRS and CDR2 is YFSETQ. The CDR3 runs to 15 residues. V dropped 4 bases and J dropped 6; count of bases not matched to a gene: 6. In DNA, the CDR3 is TGCGCCAGCAGCGTGGACAGGGCGGGTAATTCACCCCTCCACTTT. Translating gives CASSVDRAGNSPLHF. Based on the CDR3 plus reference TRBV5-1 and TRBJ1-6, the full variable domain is KAGVTQTPRYLIKTRGQQVTLSCSPISGHRSVSWYQQTPGQGLQFLFEYFSETQRNKGNFPGRFSGRQFSNSRSEMNVSTLELGDSALYLCASSVDRAGNSPLHFGNGTRLTVT.

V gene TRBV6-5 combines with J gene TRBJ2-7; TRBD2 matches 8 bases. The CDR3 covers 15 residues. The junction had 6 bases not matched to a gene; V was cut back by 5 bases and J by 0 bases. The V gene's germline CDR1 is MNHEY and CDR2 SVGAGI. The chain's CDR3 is CASSPSGSSSYEQYF. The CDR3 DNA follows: TGTGCCAGCAGTCCCAGCGGGAGCTCCTCCTACGAGCAGTACTTC.

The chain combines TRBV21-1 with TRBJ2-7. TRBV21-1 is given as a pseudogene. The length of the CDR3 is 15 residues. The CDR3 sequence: CASSTIKATAYEQYF. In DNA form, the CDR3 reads TGTGCCAGCAGCACTATCAAGGCCACGGCGTACGAGCAGTACTTC.

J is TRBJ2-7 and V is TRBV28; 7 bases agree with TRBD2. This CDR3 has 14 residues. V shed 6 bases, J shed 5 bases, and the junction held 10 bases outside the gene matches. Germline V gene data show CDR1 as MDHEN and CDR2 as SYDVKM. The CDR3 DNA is TGTGCCAGCAGGGGGCGGGAGAGTTTCAACGAGCAGTACTTC. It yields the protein CASRGRESFNEQYF. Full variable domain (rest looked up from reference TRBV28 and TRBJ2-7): DVKVTQSSRYLVKRTGEKVFLECVQDMDHENMFWYRQDPGLGLRLIYFSYDVKMKEKGDIPEGYSVSREKKERFSLILESASTNQTSMYLCASRGRESFNEQYFGPGTRLTVT.

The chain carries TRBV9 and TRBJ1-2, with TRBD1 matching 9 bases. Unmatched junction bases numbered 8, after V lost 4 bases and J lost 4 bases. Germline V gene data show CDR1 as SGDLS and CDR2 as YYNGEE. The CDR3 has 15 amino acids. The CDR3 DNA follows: TGTGCCAGCAGCAGGGGGACAGGGATTAGCTATGGCTACACCTTC. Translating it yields CASSRGTGISYGYTF. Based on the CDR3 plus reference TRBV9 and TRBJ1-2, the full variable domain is DSGVTQTPKHLITATGQRVTLRCSPRSGDLSVYWYQQSLDQGLQFLIQYYNGEERAKGNILERFSAQQFPDLHSELNLSSLELGDSALYFCASSRGTGISYGYTFGSGTRLTVV.

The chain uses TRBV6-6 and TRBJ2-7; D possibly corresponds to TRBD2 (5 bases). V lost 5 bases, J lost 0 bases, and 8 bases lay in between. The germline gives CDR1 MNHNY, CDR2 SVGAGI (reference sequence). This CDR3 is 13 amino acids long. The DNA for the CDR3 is TGTGCCAGCAGTATGGAGGCCTCCTACGAGCAGTACTTC. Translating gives CASSMEASYEQYF.

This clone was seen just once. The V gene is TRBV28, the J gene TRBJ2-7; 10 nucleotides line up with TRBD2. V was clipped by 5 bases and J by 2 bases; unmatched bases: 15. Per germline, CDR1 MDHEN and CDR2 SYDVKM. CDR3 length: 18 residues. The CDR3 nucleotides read TGTGCCAGCAGTCCCCACCCAGGCAGCGGGAGGGCCGCCTACGAGCAGTACTTC. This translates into CASSPHPGSGRAAYEQYF.

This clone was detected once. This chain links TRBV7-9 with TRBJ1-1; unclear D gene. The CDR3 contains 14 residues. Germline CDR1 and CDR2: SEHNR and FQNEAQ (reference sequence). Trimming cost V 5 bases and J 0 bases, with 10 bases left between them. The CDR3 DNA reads TGTGCCAGCAGCCCCTCTACATTGAACACTGAAGCTTTCTTT. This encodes CASSPSTLNTEAFF.

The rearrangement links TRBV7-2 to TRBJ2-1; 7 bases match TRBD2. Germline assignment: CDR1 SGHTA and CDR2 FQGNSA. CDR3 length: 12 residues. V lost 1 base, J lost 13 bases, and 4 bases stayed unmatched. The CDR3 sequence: CASSLVSGYQFF. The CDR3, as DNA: TGTGCCAGCAGCTTAGTTAGCGGGTATCAGTTCTTC.